These 6 T cell receptor beta chains came from one sample sequenced in a study of T cell responses to AZD1222 COVID-19 vaccine. Clones were sequenced by immunoSEQ multiplex PCR, and TCRdb holds only the in-frame ones, with some missing. Counted here are about 93,000 clones, about 90% occurring once; the ten biggest clones make up approximately 2.6%. The source was peripheral blood, collected on day 0 of MenACWY control vaccination. The receptors stem from an adult in good health.

The genes are TRBV9 and TRBJ1-4, with D hard to call. CDR1 is SGDLS, CDR2 YYNGEE, per germline. V was shortened by 0 bases and J by 7 bases, with 7 bases between the two germline ends. The CDR3 totals 13 residues. The CDR3 DNA reads as TGTGCCAGCAGCGTAGACCTTGGTGAAAAACTGTTTTTT. The encoded protein is CASSVDLGEKLFF.

V and J are TRBV19 and TRBJ2-1, with 12 bases that match TRBD2. With 3 bases clipped from V and 3 bases from J, the junction kept 3 bases outside the gene matches. The CDR3 loop spans 16 amino acids. Germline loops: CDR1 LNHDA, CDR2 SQIVND (reference sequence). CDR3 protein: CASSILAGGYYNEQFF. The CDR3 nucleotides read TGTGCCAGTAGTATCCTAGCGGGGGGGTACTACAATGAGCAGTTCTTC.

The J gene is TRBJ1-4, the V gene TRBV6-6; 8 bases fit TRBD1. Germline CDR1 and CDR2: MNHNY and SVGAGI (reference sequence). V dropped 6 bases and J dropped 3; count of bases not matched to a gene: 9. The CDR3 extends over 16 amino acids. CDR3 amino acids: CASSSGTGRSNEKLFF. The CDR3 region has the DNA TGTGCCAGCAGCTCCGGGACAGGTCGGTCTAATGAAAAACTGTTTTTT.

J is TRBJ1-5 and V is TRBV6-5; D unclear. Trimming pared 6 bases from V and 4 bases from J, leaving 10 bases between. Germline V gene lookup returns CDR1 MNHEY and CDR2 SVGAGI. The CDR3 is made up of 13 amino acids. This CDR3 is CASSGGLNQPQHF. CDR3 in DNA: TGTGCCAGCAGCGGCGGACTTAATCAGCCCCAGCATTTT.

The chain employs TRBV19 and TRBJ1-5, with D unclear. Germline CDR1 is LNHDA and CDR2 is SQIVND (reference sequence). This CDR3 has 13 residues. Trimming took 3 bases from V and 5 from J, leaving 8 bases between them. Here the CDR3 reads CASSMVVDQPQHF. The CDR3 nucleotides read TGTGCCAGTAGTATGGTTGTAGATCAGCCCCAGCATTTT.

The chain recombines TRBV4-3 with TRBJ1-2, with TRBD1 matching 7 bases. The germline V gene encodes CDR1 LGHNA and CDR2 YSLEER. The V segment lost 5 bases and the J segment 6 bases; nucleotides outside the gene matches: 12. The CDR3 contains 15 residues. CDR3 in amino acids: CASSFRDSQSNGYTF. The CDR3 DNA sequence: TGCGCCAGCAGCTTCAGGGACAGCCAGTCAAATGGCTACACCTTC.